This T cell receptor beta chain was profiled in a study of T cells in Graves' hyperthyroidism and ophthalmopathy. Points from the study as a whole: Clonotypes that were expanded in thyroid above 0.001 mostly appeared in blood too.

CDR1 MDHEN and CDR2 SYDVKM come from the germline V gene. This CDR3 has 13 amino acids. V gave up 8 bases and J gave up 3 bases; unmatched junction bases: 4. Regions amplified from RNA transcripts were the TCR beta CDR3 regions. When the TCR CDR3 underwent first-round RT-PCR, the HTBI primer set was used. One entry per CDR3 protein results from TCRdb running MiXCR on the multiplex PCR reads. Of fewer than 350,000 distinct CDR3 sequences in the sample, approximately 22% were seen once. Diagnoses used clinical symptoms, serum thyroxine and TRAb, thyroid ultrasound and orbital computed tomography. Isolation of PBMCs was performed on approximately 10 ml fresh peripheral blood. A note on this clonotype: Its antigen is still unknown.

The gene calls are TRBV28 and TRBJ2-7; 10 bases line up with TRBD2. This sequence originates from a woman between 50 and 59 years old with Graves' hyperthyroidism. The sample consisted of blood. CDR3 loop: CASRWTSGYEQYF. CDR3 bases: TGTGCCAGCCGATGGACTAGCGGCTACGAGCAGTACTTC.